One and the same sample provided the 6 T cell receptor beta chains below, sequenced in a study of blood T cells in healthy people across ages. Primed by a sample-barcoded 5' primer and a J-beta primer mix, a second PCR proceeded for 7 to 11 cycles. TCRdb redid the calling of the 5' RACE reads with MiXCR, one entry per CDR3 protein. The table records around 1.1 million distinct CDR3 sequences, roughly two fifths of them present only once. Sequencing was carried out using blood. The receptors come from a man in his late teens or twenties in good health.

The chain couples TRBV7-9 to TRBJ2-7, with D perhaps matching TRBD1 (5 bases). V was trimmed by 4 bases and J by 5 bases, leaving 15 bases between them. The CDR3 has 14 amino acids. Germline assignment: CDR1 SEHNR and CDR2 FQNEAQ (reference sequence). CDR3 protein: CASSSPTAPDEQYF. In nucleotides, the CDR3 is TGTGCCAGCAGCTCGCCGACAGCTCCCGACGAGCAGTACTTC.

V is TRBV20-1 and J is TRBJ2-1; D tentatively fits TRBD1 or TRBD2 (5 bases each). Trimming left V 0 bases short and J 0 bases short, with 21 bases between. This CDR3 contains 19 residues. Germline V CDR1 and CDR2: DFQATT, SNEGSKA (reference sequence). CDR3 in amino acids: CSARDPGPFRGSSYNEQFF. Written as DNA, the CDR3 is TGCAGTGCTAGAGATCCGGGACCCTTCCGGGGTAGCTCCTACAATGAGCAGTTCTTC.

The V call is TRBV9, the J call TRBJ2-1, with D perhaps given as TRBD1 or TRBD2 (6 bases each). V lost 0 bases and J lost 0, with 16 bases in between. Looked up from germline, CDR1 is SGDLS and CDR2 is YYNGEE. CDR3 size: 18 residues. The CDR3 is CASSVARWGAGSYNEQFF. The CDR3 nucleotides are TGTGCCAGCAGCGTAGCCCGCTGGGGGGCCGGCTCCTACAATGAGCAGTTCTTC.

The rearrangement uses TRBV6-6 and TRBJ2-7, with TRBD2 matching over 12 bases. CDR1 MNHNY and CDR2 SVGAGI come from the germline V gene (reference sequence). V gave up 5 bases and J gave up 7 bases; unmatched junction bases: 12. This CDR3 is 16 amino acids long. The CDR3 DNA sequence: TGTGCCAGCAGTCCTAGCGGGGGGGTCTCCTACAATGAGCAGTACTTC. It specifies CASSPSGGVSYNEQYF.

The CDR3 DNA reads as TGTGCCAGCAGCGTAATGGACAGTCACTACAATGAGCAGTACTTC. Translating gives CASSVMDSHYNEQYF. The rearrangement joins TRBV9 to TRBJ2-7; tentatively, D is TRBD1 (6 bases). The V gene's germline CDR1 is SGDLS and CDR2 YYNGEE. This CDR3 is built from 15 residues. Trimming removed 1 base from V and 7 bases from J, with 18 bases in between.

This clonotype was counted a few times. The CDR3 DNA is TGTGCCAGCAGCCTCTGGACAGAGACCTATGGCTACACCTTC. Amino acids: CASSLWTETYGYTF. This chain joins TRBV7-9 and TRBJ1-2, with a tentative D call TRBD1 (6 bases). CDR1 SEHNR and CDR2 FQNEAQ come from the germline V gene (reference sequence). The V end lost 5 bases, the J end lost 4 bases, and 14 bases lay between the germline ends. The CDR3 runs 14 residues.